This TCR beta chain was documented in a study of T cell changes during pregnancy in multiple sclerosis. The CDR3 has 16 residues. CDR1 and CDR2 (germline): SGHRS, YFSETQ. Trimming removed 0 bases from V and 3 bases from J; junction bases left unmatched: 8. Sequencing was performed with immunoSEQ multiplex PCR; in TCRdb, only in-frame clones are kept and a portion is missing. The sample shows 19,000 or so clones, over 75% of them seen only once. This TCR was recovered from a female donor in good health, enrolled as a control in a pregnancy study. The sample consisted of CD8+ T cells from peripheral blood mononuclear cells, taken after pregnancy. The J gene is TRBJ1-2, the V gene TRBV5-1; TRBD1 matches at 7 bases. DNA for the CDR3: TGCGCCAGCAGCTTGGGCGGGACAGCCCTCGACTATGGCTACACCTTC. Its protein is CASSLGGTALDYGYTF.